This T cell receptor beta chain was found in a study of T-cell reconstitution after alpha-beta-depleted transplantation in children. Preparation of the TCRbeta library involved a method that used unique molecular identifiers. MiXCR was run by TCRdb on the PCR reads, yielding one entry per CDR3 protein. The sample has some 490,000 distinct CDR3 sequences, approximately 13% seen once; the top ten hold about 6%. This clonotype was seen a handful of times. The CDR3 spans 14 residues. The J segment lost 6 bases and the V segment lost 6 bases, leaving 8 bases of the junction unmatched. The V gene's germline CDR1 is MNHNS and CDR2 SASEGT.

The TCR comes from a human donor who donated a stem cell graft to a child with combined immunodeficiency. The J gene is TRBJ1-2, the V gene TRBV6-1; TRBD1 aligns across 9 bases. Sequenced here: PBMCs from the stem cell graft donor, sampled from the stem cell graft. CDR3 nucleotide sequence: TGTGCCAGCAGAACCACCGGGACAGGGAATGGCTACACCTTC. It is translated as CASRTTGTGNGYTF.